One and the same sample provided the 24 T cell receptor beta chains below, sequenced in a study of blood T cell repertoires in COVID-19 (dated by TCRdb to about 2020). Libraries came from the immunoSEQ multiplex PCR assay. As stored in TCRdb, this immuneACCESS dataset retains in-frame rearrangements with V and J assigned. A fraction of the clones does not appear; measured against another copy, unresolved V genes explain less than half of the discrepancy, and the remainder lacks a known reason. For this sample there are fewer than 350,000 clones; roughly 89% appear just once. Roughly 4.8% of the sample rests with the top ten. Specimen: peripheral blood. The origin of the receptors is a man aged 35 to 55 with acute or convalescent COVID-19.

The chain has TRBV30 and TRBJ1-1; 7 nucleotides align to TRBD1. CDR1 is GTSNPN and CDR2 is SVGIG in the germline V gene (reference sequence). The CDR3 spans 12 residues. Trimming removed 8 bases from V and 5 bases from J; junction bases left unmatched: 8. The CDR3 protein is CAGGGGRTEAFF. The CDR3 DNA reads TGTGCCGGGGGAGGGGGCAGGACTGAAGCTTTCTTT. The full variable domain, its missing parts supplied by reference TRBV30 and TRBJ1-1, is SQTIHQWPATLVQPVGSPLSLECTVEGTSNPNLYWYRQAAGRGLQLLFYSVGIGQISSEVPQNLSASRPQDRQFILSSKKLLLSDSGFYLCAGGGGRTEAFFGQGTRLTVV.

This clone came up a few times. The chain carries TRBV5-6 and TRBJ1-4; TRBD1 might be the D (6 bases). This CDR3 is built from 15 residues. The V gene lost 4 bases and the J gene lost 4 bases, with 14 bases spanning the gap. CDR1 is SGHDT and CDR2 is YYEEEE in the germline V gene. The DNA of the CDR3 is TGTGCCAGCAGCCCCCAAACAGGGATTAATGAAAAACTGTTTTTT. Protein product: CASSPQTGINEKLFF. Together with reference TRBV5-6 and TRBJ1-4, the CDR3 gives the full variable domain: DAGVTQSPTHLIKTRGQQVTLRCSPKSGHDTVSWYQQALGQGPQFIFQYYEEEERQRGNFPDRFSGHQFPNYSSELNVNALLLGDSALYLCASSPQTGINEKLFFGSGTQLSVL.

CDR3 region: CASSLAAGHTEAFF. The CDR3 DNA is TGTGCCAGCAGCTTGGCGGCAGGGCACACTGAAGCTTTCTTT. The chain recombines TRBV5-4 with TRBJ1-1; the D gene is possibly TRBD1 (5 bases). V was shortened by 0 bases and J by 3 bases, with 9 bases between the two germline ends. CDR1 is SGHNT, CDR2 YYREEE, per germline (reference sequence). The CDR3 sequence is 14 residues long.

Here the CDR3 DNA reads TGCGCCAGCAGCCTCCACAGGGGCGGGGAAGGCTACACCTTC. It codes for CASSLHRGGEGYTF. The V call is TRBV5-1, the J call TRBJ1-2, with TRBD1 matching 7 bases. The J segment lost 8 bases and the V segment lost 4 bases, leaving 11 bases of the junction unmatched. Germline V lookup: CDR1 SGHRS, CDR2 YFSETQ. The CDR3 has 14 amino acids.

CDR3 sequence: CASSLGVGGTEAFF. In nucleotides, the CDR3 is TGTGCCAGCAGCTTGGGGGTCGGGGGTACTGAAGCTTTCTTT. V gene TRBV11-2 combines with J gene TRBJ1-1; D possibly corresponds to TRBD1 (5 bases). Germline lookup yields CDR1 SGHAT and CDR2 FQNNGV. The V and J ends lost 3 bases and 5 bases respectively, with 13 bases between them. There are 14 residues in the CDR3.

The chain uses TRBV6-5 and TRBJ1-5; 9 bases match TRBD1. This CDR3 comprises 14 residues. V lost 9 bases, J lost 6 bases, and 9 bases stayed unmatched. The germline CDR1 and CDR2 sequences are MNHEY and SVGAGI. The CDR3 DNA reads TGTGCCAGTAAGGGGACAGGGAGCGGTCAGCCCCAGCATTTT. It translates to CASKGTGSGQPQHF.

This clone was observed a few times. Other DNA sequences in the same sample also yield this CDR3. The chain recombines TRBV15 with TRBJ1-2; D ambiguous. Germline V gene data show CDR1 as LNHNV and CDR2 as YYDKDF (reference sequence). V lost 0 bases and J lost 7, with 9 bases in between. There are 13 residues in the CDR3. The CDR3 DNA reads TGTGCCACCAGCAGAGAGGGAGGGCTTGGCTACACCTTC. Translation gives CATSREGGLGYTF.

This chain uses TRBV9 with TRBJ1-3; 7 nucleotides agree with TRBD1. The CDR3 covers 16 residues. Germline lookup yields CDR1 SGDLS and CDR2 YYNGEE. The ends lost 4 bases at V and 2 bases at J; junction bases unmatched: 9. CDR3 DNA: TGTGCCAGCAGCTACTCCGGACAGGCTACTGGAAACACCATATATTTT. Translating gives CASSYSGQATGNTIYF. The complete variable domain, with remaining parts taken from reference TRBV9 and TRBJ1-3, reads DSGVTQTPKHLITATGQRVTLRCSPRSGDLSVYWYQQSLDQGLQFLIQYYNGEERAKGNILERFSAQQFPDLHSELNLSSLELGDSALYFCASSYSGQATGNTIYFGEGSWLTVV.

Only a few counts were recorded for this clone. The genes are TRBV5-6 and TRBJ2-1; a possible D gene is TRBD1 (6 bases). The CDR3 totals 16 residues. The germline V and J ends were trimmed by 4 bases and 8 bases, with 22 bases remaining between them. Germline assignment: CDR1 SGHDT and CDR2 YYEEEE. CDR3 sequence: CASSPVGTQGMDEQFF. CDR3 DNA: TGTGCCAGCAGCCCGGTCGGGACACAAGGGATGGATGAGCAGTTCTTC.

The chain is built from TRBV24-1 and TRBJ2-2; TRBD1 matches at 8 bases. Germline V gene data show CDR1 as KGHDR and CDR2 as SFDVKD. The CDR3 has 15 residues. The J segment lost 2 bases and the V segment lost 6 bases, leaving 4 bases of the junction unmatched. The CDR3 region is CATSPGTGNTGELFF. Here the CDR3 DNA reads TGTGCCACCAGTCCCGGGACAGGTAACACCGGGGAGCTGTTTTTT.

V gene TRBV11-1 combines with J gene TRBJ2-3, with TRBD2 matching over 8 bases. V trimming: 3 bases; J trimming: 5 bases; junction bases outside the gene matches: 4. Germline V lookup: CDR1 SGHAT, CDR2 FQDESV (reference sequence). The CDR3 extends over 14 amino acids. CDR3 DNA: TGTGCCAGCAGCTTCGCGGGGGGCGAAGATACGCAGTATTTT. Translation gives CASSFAGGEDTQYF.

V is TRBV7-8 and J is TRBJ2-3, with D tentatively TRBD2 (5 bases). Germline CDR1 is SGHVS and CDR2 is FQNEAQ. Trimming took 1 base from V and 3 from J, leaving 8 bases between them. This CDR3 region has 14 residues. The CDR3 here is CASSLEPGTDTQYF. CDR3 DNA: TGTGCCAGCAGCTTAGAACCGGGGACAGATACGCAGTATTTT.

For the CDR3, the DNA is TGTGCCAGCAGCTTGGACAGTAACTATGGCTACACCTTC. This gives the protein CASSLDSNYGYTF. The rearrangement links TRBV5-4 to TRBJ1-2; D not certain. There are 13 residues in the CDR3. The germline gives CDR1 SGHNT, CDR2 YYREEE (reference sequence). Trimming left V 0 bases short and J 1 base short, with 4 bases between.

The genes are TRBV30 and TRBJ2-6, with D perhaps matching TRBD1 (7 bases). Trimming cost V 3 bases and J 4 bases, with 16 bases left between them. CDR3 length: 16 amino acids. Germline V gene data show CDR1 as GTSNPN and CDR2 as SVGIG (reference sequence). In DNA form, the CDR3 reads TGTGCCTGGAGAGCCCCCAGGGGGGTGGGGGCCAACGTCCTGACTTTC. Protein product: CAWRAPRGVGANVLTF.

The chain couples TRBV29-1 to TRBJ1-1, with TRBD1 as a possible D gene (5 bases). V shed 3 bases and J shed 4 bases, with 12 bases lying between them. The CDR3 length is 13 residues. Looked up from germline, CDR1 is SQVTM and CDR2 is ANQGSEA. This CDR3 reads CSVEGRGTTEAFF. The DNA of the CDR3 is TGCAGCGTTGAGGGGCGGGGTACCACTGAAGCTTTCTTT.

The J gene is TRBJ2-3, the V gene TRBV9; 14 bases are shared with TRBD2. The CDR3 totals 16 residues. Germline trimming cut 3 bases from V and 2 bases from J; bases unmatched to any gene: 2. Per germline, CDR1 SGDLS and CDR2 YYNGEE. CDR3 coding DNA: TGTGCCAGCAGCGGACTAGCGGGGGGGGTCACAGATACGCAGTATTTT. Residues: CASSGLAGGVTDTQYF.

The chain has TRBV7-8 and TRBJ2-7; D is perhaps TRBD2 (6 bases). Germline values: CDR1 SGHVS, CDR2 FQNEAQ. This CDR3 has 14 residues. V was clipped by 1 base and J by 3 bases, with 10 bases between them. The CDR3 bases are TGTGCCAGCAGCTTAGTTGGAGGGAGCTACGAGCAGTACTTC. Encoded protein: CASSLVGGSYEQYF.

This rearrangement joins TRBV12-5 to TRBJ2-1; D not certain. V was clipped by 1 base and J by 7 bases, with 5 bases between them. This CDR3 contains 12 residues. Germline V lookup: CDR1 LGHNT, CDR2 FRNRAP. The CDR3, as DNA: TGTGCTAGTGGTTTGGACGGGAATGAGCAGTTCTTC. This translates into CASGLDGNEQFF.

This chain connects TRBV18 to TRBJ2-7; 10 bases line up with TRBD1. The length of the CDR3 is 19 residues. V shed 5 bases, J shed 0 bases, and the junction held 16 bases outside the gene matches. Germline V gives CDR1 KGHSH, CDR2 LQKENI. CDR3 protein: CASSLSFREGQGSSYEQYF. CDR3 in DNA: TGTGCCAGCTCATTGAGCTTCCGGGAGGGACAGGGGAGCTCCTACGAGCAGTACTTC.

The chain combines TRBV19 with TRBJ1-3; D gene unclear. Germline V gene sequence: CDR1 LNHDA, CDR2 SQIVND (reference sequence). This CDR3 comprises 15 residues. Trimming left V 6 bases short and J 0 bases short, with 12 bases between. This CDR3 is CASSKTGSSGNTIYF. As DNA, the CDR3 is TGTGCCAGTAGCAAAACGGGGAGCTCTGGAAACACCATATATTTT.

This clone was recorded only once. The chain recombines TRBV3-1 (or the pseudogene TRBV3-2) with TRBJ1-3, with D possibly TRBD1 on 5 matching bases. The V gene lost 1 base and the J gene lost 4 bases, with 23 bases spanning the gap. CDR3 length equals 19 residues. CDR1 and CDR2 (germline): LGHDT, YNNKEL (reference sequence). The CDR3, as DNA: TGTGCCAGCAGCCAAGGGCCGTTAACCCAGGGAACGGTCGGAAACACCATATATTTT. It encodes CASSQGPLTQGTVGNTIYF.

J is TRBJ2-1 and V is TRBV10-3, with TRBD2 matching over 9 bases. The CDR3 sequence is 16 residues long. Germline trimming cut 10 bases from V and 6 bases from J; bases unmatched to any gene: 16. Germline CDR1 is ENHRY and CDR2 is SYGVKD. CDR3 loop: CATRGGGAAFSNEQFF. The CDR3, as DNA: TGTGCCACCAGGGGCGGGGGGGCCGCCTTTAGCAATGAGCAGTTCTTC.

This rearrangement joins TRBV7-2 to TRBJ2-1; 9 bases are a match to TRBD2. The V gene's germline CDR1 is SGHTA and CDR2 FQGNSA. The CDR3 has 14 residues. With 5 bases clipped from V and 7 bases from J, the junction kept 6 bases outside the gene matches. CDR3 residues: CASSLGGGGNEQFF. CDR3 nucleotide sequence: TGTGCCAGCAGCCTCGGCGGGGGGGGGAATGAGCAGTTCTTC.

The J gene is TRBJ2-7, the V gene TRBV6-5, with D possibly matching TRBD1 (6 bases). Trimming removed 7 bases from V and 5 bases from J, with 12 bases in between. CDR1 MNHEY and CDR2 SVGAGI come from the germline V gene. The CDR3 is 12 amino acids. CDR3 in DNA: TGTGCCAGCACAAGCAGGGGCCACGAGCAGTACTTC. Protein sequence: CASTSRGHEQYF.